This T cell receptor (beta chain) emerged from a study of control samples from healthy donors and cancer patients. Germline CDR1 and CDR2: SGDLS and YYNGEE. The V end was cut by 0 bases, the J end by 10 bases, with 14 bases between. The CDR3 contains 15 residues. Measured with immunoSEQ multiplex PCR; TCRdb has only the in-frame clones, and not every one. The data contain 65,000 to 100,000 clones, more than 75% of them singletons. The chain is built from TRBV9 and TRBJ1-6; perhaps TRBD1 as D (5 bases). The sample consisted of blood. This sequence originates from a man in his fifties or sixties in good health. DNA of the CDR3: TGTGCCAGCAGCGTAGGGGTGGGGCTTTGGTCACCCCTCCACTTT. As protein: CASSVGVGLWSPLHF.